The entry below gives a single T cell receptor (beta chain) sequence along with its context. This clone's antigen is unknown. One base away there is no much larger clone; base qualities are not given. The data originate from a study of shared clonotypes between healthy human individuals (dated by TCRdb to about 2020). For the study in its entirety: The cohort included three men and two women between 18 and 49 years of age. To estimate repertoire size and how much clonotype sharing occurs between individuals, the study deeply sequenced the blood TCR repertoires of 5 or 6 healthy adults. Each donor's leukapheresis produced roughly between about 0.9 and 9.5 billion PBMCs. Per donor, three plates each were used for CD4 naive and CD4 memory, two for CD8 naive, and one for CD8 memory. Libraries were prepared and TCR repertoires were sequenced by different laboratories using diverse techniques, in order to increase sequencing depth and limit assay-specific biases.

From a lookup of the germline V gene, CDR1 and CDR2 are MGHRA and YSYEKL. V is cut by 1 base and J by 5 bases, and the space between the germline ends is 9 bases. The cysteine opens and the phenylalanine closes a CDR3 of 14 amino acids. The CDR3 DNA has 42 bases and is translated from base 1. What the work shows at the level of the full study, not this receptor alone: The small number of donors limited the genetic and exposure-history diversity represented. Rarefaction of sorted-subset datasets indicated incomplete sequencing despite the large sequencing depth. Compared with non-shared clonotypes, clonotypes shared by all four sorted-subset donors had higher generation probabilities. Pairwise subsampling led to the expectation that sequencing depth would affect the degree of clonotype sharing among donors. Estimated clonotype richness was generally larger for naive than for memory subsets. About 4.5% of naive CD4, roughly 3.5% of naive CD8, 2.3% of memory CD4, and 0.4% of memory CD8 clonotypes were shared across several donors. Sampling was limited to blood, and TCR repertoires in tissue likely differ from TCR repertoires in blood.

Using the deep immunoSEQ assay, multiplex PCR amplified TCR CDR3 regions from genomic DNA. For each cell subset, the extracted genomic DNA was distributed evenly across all wells of several immunoSEQ 96-well plates, and each plate served as one replicate. For sorted subsets, each replicate PCR was loaded with approximately 0.2 ug genomic DNA, equivalent to 25,000 to 30,000 T cell genomes. The purified libraries were quantified using a Qubit 3.0 fluorometer, sized with a Bioanalyzer 2100, and then quantified again using the KAPA Library Quantification kit. Every immunoSEQ 96-well plate was sequenced on a separate single-read 150-cycle Illumina NextSeq 550 flow cell. As for the authors' bioinformatics: Because the immunoSEQ output included only junctional sequences and no quality scores, the filtering could not be the same as the filtering used for full-length reads. Sequences were annotated with PyIR, a Python wrapper for IgBLAST v1.9, using IMGT germline references to assign V/J genes and CDR3. Any read was removed if the V/J assignment was weak (E-value above 1e-6), the CDR3 was missing, or the read contained stop codons, out-of-frame junctions, or ambiguous translated residues. A V3J clonotype was defined by an identical inferred V gene, J gene, and CDR3 amino acid sequence. Percentage overlap between repertoires was calculated by dividing the number of shared unique clonotypes by the size of the smaller repertoire. Richness of each repertoire was evaluated using RTK rarefaction, the Chao1 estimator, and Recon v2.1 estimates of unobserved clonotypes. For all TCRbeta clonotypes obtained by the gDNA method from a handful of donors, generation probabilities were computed with OLGA. TCRdb re-hosts the immuneACCESS table, in-frame sequences only. Its copies lack some clones; in the studies checked, an unresolved V gene accounts for under half of them, and the cause for the rest is not known. D and trimming were read from the DNA, whereas the V and J calls and clone size are those reported in that table. For this sample the table gives about 680,000 clones, of which around 92% were detected only once. The ten biggest clones cover about 24% of the sample.

CD8 naive samples consisted of CD45RO-negative cells that were positively selected for CCR7, yielding a CD45RA+CCR7+ population without TemRA cells. Healthy HIV-negative adults with no recently reported acute infections or vaccinations were included as donors. Every donor was a Caucasian adult living in Nashville, Tennessee, USA. Blood was obtained by leukapheresis, after which PBMCs were separated by Ficoll-Histopaque density gradient centrifugation and cryopreserved in liquid nitrogen vapor phase. Analytical flow cytometry was used to check the purity and quantity of every magnetically sorted T cell population. Genomic DNA was isolated from every sorted fraction and measured by UV absorbance on a Nanodrop 2000c.

The sequencing input was naive CD8+ T cells sorted from blood. The sample's cell subset or site label is to be understood as: CD45RA+CCR7+. The receptor chain draws on TRBV4-1 and TRBJ1-5; the D gene is possibly TRBD1, with 5 bases matching. This clonotype originated in a man between 25 and 39 years old in good health. The encoded CDR3 is CASSQVGGDQPQHF. Read as DNA, the sequence is TGCGCCAGCAGCCAAGTGGGAGGGGATCAGCCCCAGCATTTT.